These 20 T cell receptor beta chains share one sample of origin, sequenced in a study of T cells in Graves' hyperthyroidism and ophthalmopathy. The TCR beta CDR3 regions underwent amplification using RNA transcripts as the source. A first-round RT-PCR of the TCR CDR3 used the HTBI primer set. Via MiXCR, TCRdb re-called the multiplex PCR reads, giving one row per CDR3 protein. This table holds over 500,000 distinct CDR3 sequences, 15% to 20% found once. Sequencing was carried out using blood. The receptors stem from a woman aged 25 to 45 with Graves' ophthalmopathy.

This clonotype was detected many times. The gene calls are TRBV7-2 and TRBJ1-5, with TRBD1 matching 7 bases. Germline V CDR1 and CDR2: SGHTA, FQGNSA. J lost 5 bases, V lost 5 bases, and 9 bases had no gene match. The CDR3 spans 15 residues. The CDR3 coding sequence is TGTGCCAGCAGCACACGACAGGGTGGGGATCAGCCCCAGCATTTT. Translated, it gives CASSTRQGGDQPQHF.

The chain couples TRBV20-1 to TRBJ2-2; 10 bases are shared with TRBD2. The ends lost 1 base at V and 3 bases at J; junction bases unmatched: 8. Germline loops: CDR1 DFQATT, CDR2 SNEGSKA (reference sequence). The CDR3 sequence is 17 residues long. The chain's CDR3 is CSARGVAGGVDTGELFF. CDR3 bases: TGCAGTGCTAGAGGCGTAGCGGGAGGTGTAGACACCGGGGAGCTGTTTTTT.

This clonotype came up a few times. CDR3 region: CASSREAGDTEAFF. The CDR3, as DNA: TGTGCCAGTAGTAGGGAAGCAGGGGACACTGAAGCTTTCTTT. The chain carries TRBV19 and TRBJ1-1, with D perhaps matching TRBD1 (6 bases). Trimming shortened V by 4 bases and J by 3 bases, and 12 bases separated the two germline ends. In germline, CDR1 is LNHDA, CDR2 SQIVND (reference sequence). The CDR3 has 14 amino acids.

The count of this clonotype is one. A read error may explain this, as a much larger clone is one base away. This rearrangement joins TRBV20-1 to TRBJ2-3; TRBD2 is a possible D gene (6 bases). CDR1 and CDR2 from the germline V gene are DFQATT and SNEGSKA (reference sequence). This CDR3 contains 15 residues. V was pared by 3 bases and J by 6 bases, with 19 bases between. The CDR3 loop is CSARNVGGLGDTQYF. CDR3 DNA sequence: TGCAGTGCTAGGAATGTGGGAGGCTTGGGGGATACGCAGTATTTT.

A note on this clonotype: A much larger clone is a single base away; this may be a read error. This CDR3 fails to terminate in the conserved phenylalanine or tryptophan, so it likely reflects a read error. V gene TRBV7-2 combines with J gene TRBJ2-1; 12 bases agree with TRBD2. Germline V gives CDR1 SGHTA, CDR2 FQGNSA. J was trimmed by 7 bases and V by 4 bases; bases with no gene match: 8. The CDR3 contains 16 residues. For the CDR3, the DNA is TGTGCCAGCAGCTCGCCCCTAGCGGGAGGGTTGAATGAGCAGTTCCTC. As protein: CASSSPLAGGLNEQFL.

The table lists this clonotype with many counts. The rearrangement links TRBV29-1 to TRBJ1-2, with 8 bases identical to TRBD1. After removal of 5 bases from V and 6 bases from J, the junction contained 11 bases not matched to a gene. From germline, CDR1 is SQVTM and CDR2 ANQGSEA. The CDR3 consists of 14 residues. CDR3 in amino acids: CSVTYLTGEDGYTF. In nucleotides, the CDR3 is TGCAGCGTTACGTATCTGACAGGGGAGGATGGCTACACCTTC.

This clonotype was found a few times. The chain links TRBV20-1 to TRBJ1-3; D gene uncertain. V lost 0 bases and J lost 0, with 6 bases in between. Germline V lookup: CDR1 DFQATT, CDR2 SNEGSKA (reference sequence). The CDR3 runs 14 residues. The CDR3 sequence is CSAREIGSGNTIYF. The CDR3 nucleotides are TGCAGTGCTAGAGAAATAGGCTCTGGAAACACCATATATTTT.

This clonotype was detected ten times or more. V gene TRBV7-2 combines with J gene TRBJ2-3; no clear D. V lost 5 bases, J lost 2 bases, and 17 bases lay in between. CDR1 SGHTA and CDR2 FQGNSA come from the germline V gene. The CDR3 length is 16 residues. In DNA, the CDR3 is TGTGCCAGCAGCGGGAATGGCTGGGGTGACACAGATACGCAGTATTTT. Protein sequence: CASSGNGWGDTDTQYF. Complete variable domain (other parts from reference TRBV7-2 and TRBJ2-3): GAGVSQSPSNKVTEKGKDVELRCDPISGHTALYWYRQSLGQGLEFLIYFQGNSAPDKSGLPSDRFSAERTGGSVSTLTIQRTQQEDSAVYLCASSGNGWGDTDTQYFGPGTRLTVL.

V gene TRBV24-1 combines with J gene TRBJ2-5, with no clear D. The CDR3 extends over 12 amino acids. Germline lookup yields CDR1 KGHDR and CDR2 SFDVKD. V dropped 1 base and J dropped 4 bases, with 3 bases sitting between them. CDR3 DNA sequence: TGTGCCACCAGTGATTTAGCAGAGACCCAGTACTTC. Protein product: CATSDLAETQYF.

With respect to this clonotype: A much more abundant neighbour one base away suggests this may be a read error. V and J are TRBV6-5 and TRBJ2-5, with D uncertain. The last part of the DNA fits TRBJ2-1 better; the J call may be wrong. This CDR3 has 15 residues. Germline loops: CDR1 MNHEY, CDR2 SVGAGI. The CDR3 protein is CASSYAPPLQETQFF. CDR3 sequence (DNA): TGTGCCAGCAGTTACGCTCCCCCCCTCCAAGAGACCCAGTTCTTC.

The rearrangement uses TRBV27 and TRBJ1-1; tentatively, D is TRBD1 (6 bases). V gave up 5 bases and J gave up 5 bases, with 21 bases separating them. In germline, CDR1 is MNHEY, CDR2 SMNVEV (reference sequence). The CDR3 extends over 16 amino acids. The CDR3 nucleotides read TGTGCCAGCAGTCCACTCCCCCAGGGGTCGGGGACTGAAGCTTTCTTT. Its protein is CASSPLPQGSGTEAFF.

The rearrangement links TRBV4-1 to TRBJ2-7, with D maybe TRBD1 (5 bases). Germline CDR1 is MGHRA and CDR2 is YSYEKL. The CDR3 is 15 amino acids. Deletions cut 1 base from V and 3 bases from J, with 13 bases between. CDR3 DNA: TGCGCCAGCAGCCAAGGACAGCTCTCCAGCTACGAGCAGTACTTC. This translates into CASSQGQLSSYEQYF.

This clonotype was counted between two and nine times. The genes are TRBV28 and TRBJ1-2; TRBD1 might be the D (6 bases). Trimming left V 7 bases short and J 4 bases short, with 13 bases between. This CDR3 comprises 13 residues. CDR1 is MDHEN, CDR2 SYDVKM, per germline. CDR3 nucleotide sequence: TGTGCCAGCACGGTAACAGGGTCCTATGGCTACACCTTC. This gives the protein CASTVTGSYGYTF.

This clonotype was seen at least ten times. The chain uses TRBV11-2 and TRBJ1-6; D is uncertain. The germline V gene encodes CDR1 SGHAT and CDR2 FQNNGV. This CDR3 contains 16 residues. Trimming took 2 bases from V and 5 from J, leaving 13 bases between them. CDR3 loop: CASSLRPRPNNSPLHF. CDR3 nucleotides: TGTGCCAGCAGCTTACGTCCGCGCCCAAATAATTCACCCCTCCACTTT.

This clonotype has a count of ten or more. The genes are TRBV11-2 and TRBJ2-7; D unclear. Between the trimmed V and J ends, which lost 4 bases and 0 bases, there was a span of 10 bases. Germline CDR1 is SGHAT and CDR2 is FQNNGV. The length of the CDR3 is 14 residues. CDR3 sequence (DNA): TGTGCCAGCAGCTCCTCCCCTAGCTCCTACGAGCAGTACTTC. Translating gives CASSSSPSSYEQYF.

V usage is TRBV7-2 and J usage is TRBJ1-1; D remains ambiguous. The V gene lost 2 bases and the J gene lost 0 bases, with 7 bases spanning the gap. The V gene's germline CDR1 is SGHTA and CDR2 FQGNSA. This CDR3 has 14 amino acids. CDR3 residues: CASSLMGMNTEAFF. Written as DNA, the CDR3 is TGTGCCAGCAGCTTAATGGGTATGAACACTGAAGCTTTCTTT.

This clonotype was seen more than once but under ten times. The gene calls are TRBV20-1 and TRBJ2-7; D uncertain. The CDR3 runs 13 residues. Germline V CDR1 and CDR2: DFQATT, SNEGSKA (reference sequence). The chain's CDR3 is CSVEDLKQNEQYF. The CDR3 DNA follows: TGCAGCGTTGAAGATCTCAAGCAGAACGAGCAGTACTTC.

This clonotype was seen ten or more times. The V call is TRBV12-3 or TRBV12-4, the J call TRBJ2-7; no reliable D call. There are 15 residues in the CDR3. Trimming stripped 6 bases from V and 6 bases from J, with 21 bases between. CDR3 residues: CASSPFTGGFGEQYF. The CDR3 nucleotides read TGTGCCAGCAGCCCCTTCACGGGCGGATTTGGCGAGCAGTACTTC.

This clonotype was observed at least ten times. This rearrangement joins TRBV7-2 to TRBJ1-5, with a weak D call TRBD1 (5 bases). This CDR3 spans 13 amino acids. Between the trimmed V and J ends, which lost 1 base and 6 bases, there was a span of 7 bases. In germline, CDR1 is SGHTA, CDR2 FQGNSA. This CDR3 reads CASSLGGVQPQHF. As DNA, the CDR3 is TGTGCCAGCAGCTTAGGAGGGGTTCAGCCCCAGCATTTT.

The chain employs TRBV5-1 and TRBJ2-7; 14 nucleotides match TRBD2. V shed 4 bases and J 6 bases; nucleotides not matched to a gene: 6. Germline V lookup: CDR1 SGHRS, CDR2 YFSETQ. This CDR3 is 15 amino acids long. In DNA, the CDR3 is TGCGCCAGCAGCCCGACCGGGACTAGCGGGAGCGAGCAGTACTTC. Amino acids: CASSPTGTSGSEQYF.